The rows below give T cell receptor beta chains drawn from one sample of a study of blood T cell repertoires in COVID-19. This table comes from immunoSEQ multiplex PCR, and its TCRdb copy is limited to in-frame clones, with some not included. Among a few hundred thousand clones listed, approximately 89% were seen once. The sequenced material came from peripheral blood. Receptors were obtained from a woman in her thirties or forties who had recovered from COVID-19. Each CDR3 is given with its conserved first and last residue. A D gene is named only where the DNA matches it firmly. Expanded clones get a size class; other rows say once, few or many, or leave the size out.

j_gene: TRBJ2-7
abundance: .
v_gene: TRBV28
d_gene: .
CDR3aa: CASSFFPQGGYEQYF
CDR3nt: TGTGCCAGCAGTTTCTTCCCGCAGGGGGGCTACGAGCAGTACTTC

j_gene: TRBJ2-1
abundance: .
v_gene: TRBV7-3
d_gene: .
CDR3aa: CASSLRPTVSYNEQFF
CDR3nt: TGTGCCAGCAGCTTAAGGCCGACAGTCTCCTACAATGAGCAGTTCTTC

j_gene: TRBJ2-2
abundance: .
v_gene: TRBV19
d_gene: .
CDR3aa: CASSVGGNVGGELFF
CDR3nt: TGTGCCAGTAGTGTAGGCGGGAACGTCGGCGGGGAGCTGTTTTTT

j_gene: TRBJ2-3
abundance: .
v_gene: TRBV11-2
d_gene: .
CDR3aa: CASSPFRQGASDTQYF
CDR3nt: TGTGCCAGCAGCCCCTTTCGTCAGGGTGCATCAGATACGCAGTATTTT

j_gene: TRBJ1-3
abundance: once
v_gene: TRBV28
d_gene: TRBD1
CDR3aa: CASNRGQVFGNTIYF
CDR3nt: TGTGCCAGCAATAGAGGACAGGTCTTTGGAAACACCATATATTTT

j_gene: TRBJ2-1
abundance: .
v_gene: TRBV5-6
d_gene: .
CDR3aa: CASSLPAVNNEQFF
CDR3nt: TGTGCCAGCAGCTTGCCAGCGGTAAACAATGAGCAGTTCTTC

j_gene: TRBJ1-3
abundance: once
v_gene: TRBV9
d_gene: .
CDR3aa: CASSVGPAESNTIYF
CDR3nt: TGTGCCAGCAGCGTAGGTCCGGCGGAGTCGAACACCATATATTTT

j_gene: TRBJ2-1
abundance: .
v_gene: TRBV27
d_gene: TRBD2
CDR3aa: CASSLSGGGRDEQFF
CDR3nt: TGTGCCAGCAGTTTATCAGGCGGGGGGCGGGATGAGCAGTTCTTC

j_gene: TRBJ2-5
abundance: .
v_gene: TRBV19
d_gene: TRBD1
CDR3aa: CASSPGQGVETQYF
CDR3nt: TGTGCCAGTAGCCCGGGACAGGGGGTAGAGACCCAGTACTTC

j_gene: TRBJ1-5
abundance: .
v_gene: TRBV19
d_gene: TRBD1
CDR3aa: CASSIFNRGNQPQHF
CDR3nt: TGTGCCAGTAGTATCTTTAACAGGGGAAATCAGCCCCAGCATTTT

j_gene: TRBJ2-5
abundance: .
v_gene: TRBV30
d_gene: TRBD2
CDR3aa: CAWSVPSGGAGETQYF
CDR3nt: TGTGCCTGGAGTGTACCTAGCGGGGGGGCGGGAGAGACCCAGTACTTC

j_gene: TRBJ1-2
abundance: .
v_gene: TRBV4-1
d_gene: .
CDR3aa: CASSQDWGDGYTF
CDR3nt: TGCGCCAGCAGCCAAGATTGGGGGGACGGCTACACCTTC

j_gene: TRBJ2-7
abundance: .
v_gene: TRBV19
d_gene: .
CDR3aa: CASSVRNSYEQYF
CDR3nt: TGTGCCAGTAGTGTGCGTAACTCCTACGAGCAGTACTTC

j_gene: TRBJ2-7
abundance: .
v_gene: TRBV5-1
d_gene: .
CDR3aa: CASSPDSPYEQYF
CDR3nt: TGCGCCAGCAGCCCTGACAGCCCCTACGAGCAGTACTTC

j_gene: TRBJ1-2
abundance: .
v_gene: TRBV3-1/TRBV3-2
d_gene: .
CDR3aa: CASSIGGAQLYGYTF
CDR3nt: TGTGCCAGCAGTATCGGAGGGGCCCAATTATATGGCTACACCTTC

j_gene: TRBJ2-1
abundance: .
v_gene: TRBV24-1
d_gene: TRBD1
CDR3aa: CATSEDRHNEQFF
CDR3nt: TGTGCCACCAGTGAGGACAGGCACAATGAGCAGTTCTTC

j_gene: TRBJ2-1
abundance: .
v_gene: TRBV5-1
d_gene: .
CDR3aa: CASSLAGPSYNEQFF
CDR3nt: TGCGCCAGCAGCTTAGCGGGCCCCTCCTACAATGAGCAGTTCTTC

j_gene: TRBJ1-5
abundance: .
v_gene: TRBV6-6
d_gene: .
CDR3aa: CASSYGRGGGHQPQHF
CDR3nt: TGTGCCAGCAGTTATGGTCGGGGAGGGGGGCATCAGCCCCAGCATTTT

j_gene: TRBJ1-1
abundance: .
v_gene: TRBV5-8
d_gene: TRBD1
CDR3aa: CASSRDSNTEAFF
CDR3nt: TGTGCCAGCAGCCGGGACAGTAACACTGAAGCTTTCTTT

j_gene: TRBJ2-3
abundance: .
v_gene: TRBV13
d_gene: TRBD2
CDR3aa: CASSLGGGRGDTQYF
CDR3nt: TGTGCCAGCAGCTTAGGTGGCGGGAGAGGAGATACGCAGTATTTT

j_gene: TRBJ1-2
abundance: .
v_gene: TRBV28
d_gene: .
CDR3aa: CASAGGGEDYGYTF
CDR3nt: TGTGCCAGCGCTGGGGGAGGAGAGGACTATGGCTACACCTTC

j_gene: TRBJ2-5
abundance: once
v_gene: TRBV15
d_gene: TRBD2
CDR3aa: CATSRDYGLAGVEETQYF
CDR3nt: TGTGCCACCAGCAGAGATTATGGACTAGCGGGAGTAGAAGAGACCCAGTACTTC

j_gene: TRBJ1-6
abundance: once
v_gene: TRBV30
d_gene: .
CDR3aa: CAWRRGGNSPLHF
CDR3nt: TGTGCCTGGAGGAGGGGGGGAAATTCACCCCTCCACTTT

j_gene: TRBJ2-2
abundance: .
v_gene: TRBV5-1
d_gene: .
CDR3aa: CASSPGGGERGGELFF
CDR3nt: TGCGCCAGCAGCCCGGGCGGAGGGGAACGGGGCGGGGAGCTGTTTTTT

j_gene: TRBJ2-5
abundance: .
v_gene: TRBV6-5
d_gene: .
CDR3aa: CASSIEQGIGKTQYF
CDR3nt: TGTGCCAGCAGTATAGAACAGGGTATCGGAAAGACCCAGTACTTC

j_gene: TRBJ1-2
abundance: .
v_gene: TRBV12-3/TRBV12-4
d_gene: TRBD1
CDR3aa: CASSLGTGGYTF
CDR3nt: TGTGCCAGCAGTTTAGGGACAGGGGGCTACACCTTC

j_gene: TRBJ2-3
abundance: .
v_gene: TRBV7-2
d_gene: TRBD2
CDR3aa: CASSLGSGGSDTQYF
CDR3nt: TGTGCCAGCAGCTTGGGAAGCGGGGGCTCAGATACGCAGTATTTT

j_gene: TRBJ1-6
abundance: .
v_gene: TRBV6-5
d_gene: TRBD1
CDR3aa: CASSYNPDRESSPLHF
CDR3nt: TGTGCCAGCAGTTACAACCCCGACAGGGAAAGTTCACCCCTCCACTTT

j_gene: TRBJ1-3
abundance: once
v_gene: TRBV3-1/TRBV3-2
d_gene: .
CDR3aa: CASSQGQSTPTIYF
CDR3nt: TGTGCCAGCAGCCAAGGACAGAGTACCCCCACCATATATTTT

j_gene: TRBJ2-5
abundance: .
v_gene: TRBV2
d_gene: TRBD1
CDR3aa: CASSAGQGRETQYF
CDR3nt: TGTGCCAGCAGCGCCGGACAGGGGAGAGAGACCCAGTACTTC

j_gene: TRBJ1-2
abundance: .
v_gene: TRBV11-2
d_gene: .
CDR3aa: CASSIIGGFGSGDYGYTF
CDR3nt: TGTGCCAGCAGCATAATAGGCGGGTTCGGGTCAGGAGACTATGGCTACACCTTC